The 8 T cell receptor beta chains presented below share a single source sample, sequenced in a study of blood T cell repertoires in COVID-19. Libraries were prepared by immunoSEQ multiplex PCR; TCRdb keeps only in-frame clonotypes and omits some of them. Among about 210,000 clones listed, around 82% were seen once. Source material: peripheral blood. All receptors derive from a middle-aged woman with active or convalescent COVID-19.

This clone was seen many times. The same CDR3 can be traced to other DNA sequences in this sample. V usage is TRBV29-1 and J usage is TRBJ1-1; 8 positions agree with TRBD1. The CDR3 sequence is 12 residues long. Trimming removed 4 bases from V and 8 bases from J; junction bases left unmatched: 6. Germline CDR1 SQVTM, CDR2 ANQGSEA. DNA for the CDR3: TGCAGCGTTGGGACAGGGTGGACCGAAGCTTTCTTT. Protein: CSVGTGWTEAFF.

The chain couples TRBV18 to TRBJ2-3; TRBD2 is a possible D gene (6 bases). With 6 bases removed from V and 5 bases from J, the gap between germline ends came to 24 bases. CDR1 and CDR2 from the germline V gene are KGHSH and LQKENI. The CDR3 sequence is 17 residues long. CDR3 bases: TGTGCCAGCTCCCCCGAAGGAGTGTCCGGGAGTTTAGATACGCAGTATTTT. Its protein is CASSPEGVSGSLDTQYF. Filled out from reference TRBV18 and TRBJ2-3, the complete variable domain reads NAGVMQNPRHLVRRRGQEARLRCSPMKGHSHVYWYRQLPEEGLKFMVYLQKENIIDESGMPKERFSAEFPKEGPSILRIQQVVRGDSAAYFCASSPEGVSGSLDTQYFGPGTRLTVL.

V usage is TRBV6-2 or TRBV6-3 and J usage is TRBJ2-7; maybe TRBD2 (6 bases). V dropped 0 bases and J dropped 5 bases, with 11 bases sitting between them. Germline-derived CDR1 and CDR2 are MNHEY and SVGEGT. The CDR3 extends over 14 amino acids. CDR3 in amino acids: CASSYSGGYHEQYF. CDR3 sequence (DNA): TGTGCCAGCAGTTACTCTGGAGGGTACCACGAGCAGTACTTC.

This clone was found a few times. This chain links TRBV24-1 with TRBJ2-3, with 7 bases fitting TRBD1. The CDR3 is 13 residues long. Germline-derived CDR1 and CDR2 are KGHDR and SFDVKD. V dropped 10 bases and J dropped 2; count of bases not matched to a gene: 5. The CDR3 is CATEGAYTDTQYF. The CDR3 DNA reads as TGTGCCACTGAGGGGGCGTACACAGATACGCAGTATTTT.

V gene TRBV5-1 combines with J gene TRBJ1-2; no definite D call. V was pared by 4 bases and J by 4 bases, with 14 bases between. The CDR3 length is 14 residues. Germline V gene lookup returns CDR1 SGHRS and CDR2 YFSETQ. The CDR3 DNA sequence: TGCGCCAGCAGCCAGAACCAAAATGGCTATGGCTACACCTTC. This sequence encodes CASSQNQNGYGYTF.

V is TRBV5-4 and J is TRBJ1-5; D is possibly TRBD1 (6 bases). V shed 0 bases and J shed 0 bases, with 10 bases lying between them. The CDR3 runs to 16 residues. Per germline, CDR1 SGHNT and CDR2 YYREEE (reference sequence). The CDR3 is CASSLGGGVSNQPQHF. CDR3 in DNA: TGTGCCAGCAGCTTGGGAGGGGGGGTTAGCAATCAGCCCCAGCATTTT.

The rearrangement links TRBV15 to TRBJ1-1; a weak D match, TRBD1 (6 bases). Trimming took off 5 bases at V and 1 base at J, with 11 bases between the two ends. The germline gives CDR1 LNHNV, CDR2 YYDKDF (reference sequence). The CDR3 covers 14 residues. The CDR3 loop reads CATSRRGTNTEAFF. The CDR3 nucleotides are TGTGCCACCAGCCGCAGGGGTACGAACACTGAAGCTTTCTTT.

The rearrangement uses TRBV6-5 and TRBJ2-3; TRBD2 might be the D (6 bases). V was clipped by 7 bases and J by 5 bases, with 16 bases between them. The germline V gene has CDR1 MNHEY and CDR2 SVGAGI. CDR3 length: 14 residues. CDR3 sequence: CASKVLLGLDTQYF. Here the CDR3 DNA reads TGTGCCAGCAAAGTTCTTTTGGGACTAGATACGCAGTATTTT.